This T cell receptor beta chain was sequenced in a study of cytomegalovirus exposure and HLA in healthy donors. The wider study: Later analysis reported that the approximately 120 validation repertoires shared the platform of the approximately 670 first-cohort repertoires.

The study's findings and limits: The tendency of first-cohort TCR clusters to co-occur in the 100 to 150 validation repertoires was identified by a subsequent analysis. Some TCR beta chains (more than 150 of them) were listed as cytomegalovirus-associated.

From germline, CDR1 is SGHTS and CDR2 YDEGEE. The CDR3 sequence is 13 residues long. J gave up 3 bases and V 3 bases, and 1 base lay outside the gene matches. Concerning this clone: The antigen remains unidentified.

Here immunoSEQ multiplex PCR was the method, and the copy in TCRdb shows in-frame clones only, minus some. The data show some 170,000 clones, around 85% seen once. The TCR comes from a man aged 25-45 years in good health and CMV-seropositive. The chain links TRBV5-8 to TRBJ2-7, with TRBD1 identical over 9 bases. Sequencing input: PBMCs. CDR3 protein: CASSWDRDYEQYF. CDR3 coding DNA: TGTGCCAGCAGCTGGGACAGGGACTACGAGCAGTACTTC.